The 16 T cell receptor beta chains presented below share a single source sample, sequenced in a study of CD8 T cells in Susac syndrome. A quantity of about 0.45 to 1 ug RNA underwent reverse transcription using random hexamers. TCRdb reprocessed the immunoSEQ multiplex PCR reads via MiXCR and lists one record per CDR3 protein. The sample lists some 200,000 distinct CDR3 sequences; 95% were seen once. The specimen sequenced was CD8+ T cells from PBMCs. These receptor sequences come from a human donor with Susac syndrome.

The chain carries TRBV28 and TRBJ1-3; D is uncertain. The CDR3 runs 12 residues. Germline CDR1 reads MDHEN; CDR2 reads SYDVKM. The V and J ends lost 6 bases and 6 bases respectively, with 9 bases between them. The CDR3, as DNA: TGTGCCAGCAGACCCCTTGAAAACACCATATATTTT. The encoded protein is CASRPLENTIYF.

This chain joins TRBV30 and TRBJ1-6, with D unclear. Trimming removed 0 bases at V and 13 bases at J, with 10 bases between. Germline-derived CDR1 and CDR2 are GTSNPN and SVGIG (reference sequence). This CDR3 spans 12 amino acids. The CDR3 here is CAWSVPEKPLHF. In DNA form, the CDR3 reads TGTGCCTGGAGTGTACCTGAAAAGCCCCTCCACTTT.

The chain is built from TRBV7-6 and TRBJ2-1; TRBD1 agrees at 9 bases. The germline V gene has CDR1 SGHVS and CDR2 FNYEAQ. The CDR3 is 13 residues long. Trimming removed 8 bases from V and 3 bases from J; junction bases left unmatched: 2. This CDR3 is CASGQGNYNEQFF. The CDR3 nucleotides read TGTGCCAGCGGACAGGGGAACTACAATGAGCAGTTCTTC.

The chain uses TRBV5-6 and TRBJ2-5, with D perhaps matching TRBD2 (6 bases). In germline, CDR1 is SGHDT, CDR2 YYEEEE. The CDR3 runs to 17 residues. V was shortened by 2 bases and J by 0 bases, with 17 bases between the two germline ends. The CDR3 sequence is CASSFIFSGGDQETQYF. In DNA, the CDR3 is TGTGCCAGCAGCTTTATATTTAGCGGCGGCGACCAAGAGACCCAGTACTTC. The entire variable domain, with the rest obtained from reference TRBV5-6 and TRBJ2-5, is as follows: DAGVTQSPTHLIKTRGQQVTLRCSPKSGHDTVSWYQQALGQGPQFIFQYYEEEERQRGNFPDRFSGHQFPNYSSELNVNALLLGDSALYLCASSFIFSGGDQETQYFGPGTRLLVL.

The chain recombines TRBV20-1 with TRBJ2-7; perhaps TRBD2 as D (5 bases). Germline lookup yields CDR1 DFQATT and CDR2 SNEGSKA (reference sequence). V was clipped by 5 bases and J by 2 bases, with 10 bases between them. This CDR3 has 12 residues. The CDR3 DNA sequence: TGCAGTGCTGGGATCGGGACCTACGAGCAGTACTTC. This translates into CSAGIGTYEQYF.

The chain carries TRBV12-5 and TRBJ1-2; 7 bases fit TRBD1. CDR3 size: 15 residues. Germline V gene lookup returns CDR1 LGHNT and CDR2 FRNRAP. The J segment lost 5 bases and the V segment lost 0 bases, leaving 6 bases of the junction unmatched. As DNA, the CDR3 is TGTGCTAGTGGTTTGGTAACAGGGGATTGTTATGGCTACACCTTC. Translating it yields CASGLVTGDCYGYTF.

The J gene is TRBJ1-1, the V gene TRBV7-9; 7 nucleotides match TRBD1. CDR3 length: 18 amino acids. With V trimmed by 1 base and J by 1 base, 12 bases remained unmatched. Germline values: CDR1 SEHNR, CDR2 FQNEAQ (reference sequence). The CDR3 spells CASSLGRAGGLANTEAFF. The CDR3 region has the DNA TGTGCCAGCAGCTTAGGGCGGGCAGGGGGATTGGCGAACACTGAAGCTTTCTTT. The full variable domain, its missing parts supplied by reference TRBV7-9 and TRBJ1-1, is DTGVSQNPRHKITKRGQNVTFRCDPISEHNRLYWYRQTLGQGPEFLTYFQNEAQLEKSRLLSDRFSAERPKGSFSTLEIQRTEQGDSAMYLCASSLGRAGGLANTEAFFGQGTRLTVV.

This chain uses TRBV7-8 with TRBJ2-2; D ambiguous. The ends were cut back, 1 base at V and 4 bases at J, with 4 bases in the middle. Germline CDR1 is SGHVS and CDR2 is FQNEAQ. The CDR3 is made up of 13 amino acids. The CDR3 DNA is TGTGCCAGCAGCTTAGGTTTCACCGGGGAGCTGTTTTTT. This translates into CASSLGFTGELFF.

This chain links TRBV25-1 with TRBJ2-3; a weak D match, TRBD1 (5 bases). Germline CDR1 is MGHDK and CDR2 is SYGVNS. V was shortened by 2 bases and J by 2 bases, with 11 bases between the two germline ends. This CDR3 is 15 amino acids long. CDR3 DNA: TGTGCCAGCAGTGAAGGGGCTACCGACACAGATACGCAGTATTTT. The encoded protein is CASSEGATDTDTQYF.

This clonotype was seen a single time. The chain uses TRBV7-8 and TRBJ2-7; D unresolved. Trimming took 5 bases from V and 2 from J, leaving 13 bases between them. This CDR3 has 14 amino acids. Germline V CDR1 and CDR2: SGHVS, FQNEAQ. The CDR3 here is CASSRADEAYEQYF. As DNA, the CDR3 is TGTGCCAGCAGCCGTGCGGACGAAGCCTACGAGCAGTACTTC.

This rearrangement joins TRBV30 to TRBJ1-5; the D gene is possibly TRBD1 (6 bases). CDR1 and CDR2 from the germline V gene are GTSNPN and SVGIG (reference sequence). The CDR3 consists of 14 residues. Trimming took 1 base from V and 1 from J, leaving 8 bases between them. CDR3 residues: CAWSGDTSNQPQHF. In DNA, the CDR3 is TGTGCCTGGAGTGGGGACACAAGCAATCAGCCCCAGCATTTT.

This rearrangement joins TRBV29-1 to TRBJ2-1; 9 bases agree with TRBD2. This CDR3 is 13 amino acids long. The germline V gene has CDR1 SQVTM and CDR2 ANQGSEA. Trimming took 2 bases from V and 12 from J; bases not matched to a gene: 8. This chain's CDR3 is CSVEWREGPGQFF. The CDR3 nucleotides are TGCAGCGTTGAATGGCGGGAGGGCCCCGGGCAGTTCTTC.

This chain links TRBV12-3 or TRBV12-4 with TRBJ1-5; TRBD1 matches 12 bases. V gave up 5 bases and J gave up 7 bases; unmatched junction bases: 9. This CDR3 spans 16 amino acids. The CDR3 DNA reads as TGTGCCAGCAGTGTAACCGGGACAGGGGGCGGGCAGCCCCAGCATTTT. Its translation: CASSVTGTGGGQPQHF.

V gene TRBV28 combines with J gene TRBJ2-7; 9 bases match TRBD1. Germline-derived CDR1 and CDR2 are MDHEN and SYDVKM. V trimming: 6 bases; J trimming: 4 bases; junction bases outside the gene matches: 4. This CDR3 has 13 amino acids. This CDR3 reads CASRLDRGYEQYF. The CDR3 DNA follows: TGTGCCAGCAGACTGGACAGGGGTTACGAGCAGTACTTC.

This chain connects TRBV4-1 to TRBJ2-5; D uncertain. The V gene lost 0 bases and the J gene lost 5 bases, with 10 bases spanning the gap. CDR3 length: 14 amino acids. CDR1 and CDR2 from the germline V gene are MGHRA and YSYEKL. The CDR3 region is CASSQEGFTETQYF. The CDR3 bases are TGCGCCAGCAGCCAAGAAGGTTTTACGGAGACCCAGTACTTC.

This sequence joins TRBV12-3 or TRBV12-4 and TRBJ2-7; TRBD2 agrees at 10 bases. V shed 3 bases, J shed 4 bases, and the junction held 6 bases outside the gene matches. CDR3 length: 15 amino acids. CDR3 sequence: CASSFMGLASYEQYF. The DNA of the CDR3 is TGTGCCAGCAGTTTTATGGGACTAGCGAGTTACGAGCAGTACTTC.